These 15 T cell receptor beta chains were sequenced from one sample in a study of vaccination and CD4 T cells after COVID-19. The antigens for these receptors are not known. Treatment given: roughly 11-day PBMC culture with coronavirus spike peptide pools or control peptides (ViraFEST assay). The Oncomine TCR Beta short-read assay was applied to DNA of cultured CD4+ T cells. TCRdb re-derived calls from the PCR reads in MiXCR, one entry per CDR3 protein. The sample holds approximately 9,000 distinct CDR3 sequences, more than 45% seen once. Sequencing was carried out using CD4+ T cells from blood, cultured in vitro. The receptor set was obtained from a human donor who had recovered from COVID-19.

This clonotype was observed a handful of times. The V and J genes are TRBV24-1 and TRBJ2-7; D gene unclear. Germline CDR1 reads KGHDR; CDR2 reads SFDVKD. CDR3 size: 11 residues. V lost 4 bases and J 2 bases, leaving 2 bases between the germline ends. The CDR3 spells CATSEAYEQYF. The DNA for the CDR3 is TGTGCCACCAGTGAAGCCTACGAGCAGTACTTC.

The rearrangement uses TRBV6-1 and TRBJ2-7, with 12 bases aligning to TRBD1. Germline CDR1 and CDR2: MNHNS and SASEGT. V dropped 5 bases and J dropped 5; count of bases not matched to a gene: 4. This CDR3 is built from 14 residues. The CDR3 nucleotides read TGTGCCAGCAGTACGGGACAGGGGGCACACGAGCAGTACTTC. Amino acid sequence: CASSTGQGAHEQYF.

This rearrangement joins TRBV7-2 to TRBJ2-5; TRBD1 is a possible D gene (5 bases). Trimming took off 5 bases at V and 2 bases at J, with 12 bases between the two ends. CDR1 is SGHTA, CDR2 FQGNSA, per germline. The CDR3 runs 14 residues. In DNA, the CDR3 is TGTGCCAGCAGCCCAGGACATAGGCAAGAGACCCAGTACTTC. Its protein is CASSPGHRQETQYF. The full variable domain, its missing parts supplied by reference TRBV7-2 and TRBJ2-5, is GAGVSQSPSNKVTEKGKDVELRCDPISGHTALYWYRQSLGQGLEFLIYFQGNSAPDKSGLPSDRFSAERTGGSVSTLTIQRTQQEDSAVYLCASSPGHRQETQYFGPGTRLLVL.

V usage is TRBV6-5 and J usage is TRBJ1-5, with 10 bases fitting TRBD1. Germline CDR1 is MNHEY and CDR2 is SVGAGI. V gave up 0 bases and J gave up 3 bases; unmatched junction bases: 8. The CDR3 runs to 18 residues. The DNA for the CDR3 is TGTGCCAGCAGTTACTCCCCCCCGACAGGGGGCTCCAATCAGCCCCAGCATTTT. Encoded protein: CASSYSPPTGGSNQPQHF.

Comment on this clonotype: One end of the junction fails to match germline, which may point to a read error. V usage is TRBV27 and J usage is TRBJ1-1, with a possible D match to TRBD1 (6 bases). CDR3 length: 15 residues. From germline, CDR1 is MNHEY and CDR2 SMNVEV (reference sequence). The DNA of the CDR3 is TGCACCAGCAGTTTATCCACAGTAGGGGGTACTGAAGCTTTCTTT. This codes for CTSSLSTVGGTEAFF.

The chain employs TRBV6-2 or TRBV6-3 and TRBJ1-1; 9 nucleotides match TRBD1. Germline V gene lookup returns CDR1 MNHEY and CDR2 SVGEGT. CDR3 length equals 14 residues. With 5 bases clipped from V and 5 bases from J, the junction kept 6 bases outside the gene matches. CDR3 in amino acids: CASSTTGGWTEAFF. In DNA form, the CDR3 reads TGTGCCAGCAGTACTACAGGGGGCTGGACTGAAGCTTTCTTT.

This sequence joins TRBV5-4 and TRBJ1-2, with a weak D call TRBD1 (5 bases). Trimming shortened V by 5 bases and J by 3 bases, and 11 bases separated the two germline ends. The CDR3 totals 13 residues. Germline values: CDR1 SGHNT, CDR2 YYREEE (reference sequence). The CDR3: CASRRQIDYGYTF. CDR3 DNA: TGTGCCAGCAGACGACAGATCGACTATGGCTACACCTTC. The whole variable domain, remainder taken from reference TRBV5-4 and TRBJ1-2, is ETGVTQSPTHLIKTRGQQVTLRCSSQSGHNTVSWYQQALGQGPQFIFQYYREEENGRGNFPPRFSGLQFPNYSSELNVNALELDDSALYLCASRRQIDYGYTFGSGTRLTVV.

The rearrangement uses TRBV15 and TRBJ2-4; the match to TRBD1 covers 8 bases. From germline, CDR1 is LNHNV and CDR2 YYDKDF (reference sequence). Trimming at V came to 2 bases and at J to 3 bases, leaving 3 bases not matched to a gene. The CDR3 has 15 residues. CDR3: CATSRQGADKNIQYF. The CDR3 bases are TGTGCCACCAGCAGACAGGGGGCGGACAAAAACATTCAGTACTTC.

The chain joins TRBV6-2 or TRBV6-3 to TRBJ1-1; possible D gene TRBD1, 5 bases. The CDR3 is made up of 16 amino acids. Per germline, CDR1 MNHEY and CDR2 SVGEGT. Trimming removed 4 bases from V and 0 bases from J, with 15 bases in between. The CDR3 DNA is TGTGCCAGCAGTTTCTCGACGGGGGTCATGAACACTGAAGCTTTCTTT. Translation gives CASSFSTGVMNTEAFF.

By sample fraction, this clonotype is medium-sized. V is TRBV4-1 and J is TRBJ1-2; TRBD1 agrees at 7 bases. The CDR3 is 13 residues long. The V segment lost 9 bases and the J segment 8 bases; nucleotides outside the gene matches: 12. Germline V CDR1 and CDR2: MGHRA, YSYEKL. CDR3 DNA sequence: TGCGCCAGTTCTCTCCGGGGACAGTTCGGCTACACCTTC. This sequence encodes CASSLRGQFGYTF.

CDR3 amino acids: CATSRGLYTDTQYF. The CDR3 DNA is TGTGCCACCAGCAGGGGACTATACACAGATACGCAGTATTTT. V and J are TRBV15 and TRBJ2-3; 7 bases match TRBD2. Germline loops: CDR1 LNHNV, CDR2 YYDKDF (reference sequence). The CDR3 contains 14 residues. V trimming: 3 bases; J trimming: 2 bases; junction bases outside the gene matches: 2.

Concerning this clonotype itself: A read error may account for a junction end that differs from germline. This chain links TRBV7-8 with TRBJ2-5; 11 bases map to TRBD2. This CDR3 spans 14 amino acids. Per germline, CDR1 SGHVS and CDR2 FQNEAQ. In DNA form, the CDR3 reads TGTGCCAGCAGCCTAGCGGGGGGACAAGAGACCCAGTACTTC. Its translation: CASSLAGGQETQYF. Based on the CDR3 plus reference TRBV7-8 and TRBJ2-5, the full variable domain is GAGVSQSPRYKVAKRGQDVALRCDPISGHVSLFWYQQALGQGPEFLTYFQNEAQLDKSGLPSDRFFAERPEGSVSTLKIQRTQQEDSAVYLCASSLAGGQETQYFGPGTRLLVL.

The CDR3 region is CASIPGRSNYGYTF. DNA of the CDR3: TGTGCCAGCATACCGGGACGGAGTAACTATGGCTACACCTTC. The chain employs TRBV6-2 or TRBV6-3 and TRBJ1-2; maybe TRBD1 (5 bases). CDR3 length equals 14 residues. The V end lost 7 bases, the J end lost 1 base, and 13 bases lay between the germline ends. Per the germline V gene, CDR1 is MNHEY and CDR2 is SVGEGT.

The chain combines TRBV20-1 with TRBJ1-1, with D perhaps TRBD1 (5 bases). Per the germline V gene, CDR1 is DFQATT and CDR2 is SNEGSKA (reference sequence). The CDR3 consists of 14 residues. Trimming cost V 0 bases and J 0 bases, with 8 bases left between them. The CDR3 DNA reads TGCAGTGCTAGAGATCGGACAATGAACACTGAAGCTTTCTTT. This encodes CSARDRTMNTEAFF.

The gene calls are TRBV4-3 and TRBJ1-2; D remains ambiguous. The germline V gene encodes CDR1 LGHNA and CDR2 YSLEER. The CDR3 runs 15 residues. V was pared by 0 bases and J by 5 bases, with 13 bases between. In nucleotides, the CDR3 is TGCGCCAGCAGCCAAGATTCGACAACAGCTTATGGCTACACCTTC. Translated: CASSQDSTTAYGYTF.